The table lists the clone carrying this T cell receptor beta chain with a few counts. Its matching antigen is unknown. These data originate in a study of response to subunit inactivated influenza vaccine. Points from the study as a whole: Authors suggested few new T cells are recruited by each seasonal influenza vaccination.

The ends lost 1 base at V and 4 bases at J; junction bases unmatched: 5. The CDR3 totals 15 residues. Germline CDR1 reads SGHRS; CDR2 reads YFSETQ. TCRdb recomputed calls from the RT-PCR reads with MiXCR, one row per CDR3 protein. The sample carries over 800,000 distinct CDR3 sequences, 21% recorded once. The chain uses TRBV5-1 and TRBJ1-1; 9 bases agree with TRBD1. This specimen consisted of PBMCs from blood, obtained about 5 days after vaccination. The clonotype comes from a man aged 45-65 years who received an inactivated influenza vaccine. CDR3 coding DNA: TGCGCCAGCAGCTTGCAGGGGACAGGGCCCACTGAAGCTTTCTTT. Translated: CASSLQGTGPTEAFF.